One sample yielded the 27 T cell receptor beta chains listed below, sequenced in a study of cytomegalovirus exposure and HLA in healthy donors. Researchers ran the PCR with 60 Vbeta and 13 Jbeta primers. Measured with immunoSEQ multiplex PCR; TCRdb has only the in-frame clones, and not every one. The sample consists of roughly 200,000 clones, around 85% of them appearing once. The sample taken for sequencing was PBMCs. The receptors derive from a woman in her forties or fifties in good health and CMV-seronegative.

This chain connects TRBV30 to TRBJ2-3; perhaps TRBD2 as D (6 bases). Looked up from germline, CDR1 is GTSNPN and CDR2 is SVGIG (reference sequence). The V gene lost 8 bases and the J gene lost 3 bases, with 24 bases spanning the gap. This CDR3 has 16 residues. The CDR3 region has the DNA TGTGCCACCGGAGGGCGAGCCGGTGGCCGGACAGATACGCAGTATTTT. It is translated as CATGGRAGGRTDTQYF.

V is TRBV7-9 and J is TRBJ2-7; 7 bases map to TRBD2. This CDR3 contains 14 residues. Germline V gene sequence: CDR1 SEHNR, CDR2 FQNEAQ (reference sequence). Trimming removed 6 bases from V and 6 bases from J; junction bases left unmatched: 11. The CDR3 DNA reads TGTGCCAGCAGTATTGGGGGGGTGTATGGCGAGCAGTACTTC. Its protein product is CASSIGGVYGEQYF.

V is TRBV5-8 and J is TRBJ1-1; possible D gene TRBD1, 5 bases. CDR3 length: 13 residues. The ends were cut back, 0 bases at V and 4 bases at J, with 7 bases in the middle. In germline, CDR1 is SGHTS, CDR2 YDEGEE. The CDR3 loop reads CASSLGQSTEAFF. As DNA, the CDR3 is TGTGCCAGCAGCTTGGGACAGAGCACTGAAGCTTTCTTT.

The chain combines TRBV6-5 with TRBJ1-2; 8 bases are shared with TRBD1. V trimming: 2 bases; J trimming: 7 bases; junction bases outside the gene matches: 6. Germline V CDR1 and CDR2: MNHEY, SVGAGI. The CDR3 length is 14 residues. The CDR3 coding sequence is TGTGCCAGCAGTTACCCGGCAGGGGGCGTTGGCTACACCTTC. Translation gives CASSYPAGGVGYTF.

The chain employs TRBV19 and TRBJ2-1; 7 bases match TRBD1. The CDR3 is made up of 16 amino acids. Looked up from germline, CDR1 is LNHDA and CDR2 is SQIVND (reference sequence). V lost 4 bases to trimming and J lost 4 bases; unmatched junction nucleotides: 10. CDR3 sequence reads: CASSTGQVWGYNEQFF. The CDR3 DNA sequence: TGTGCCAGTAGTACAGGACAGGTTTGGGGTTACAATGAGCAGTTCTTC.

This chain joins TRBV5-1 and TRBJ2-5, with 7 bases aligning to TRBD1. With 5 bases clipped from V and 1 base from J, the junction kept 11 bases outside the gene matches. Germline CDR1 is SGHRS and CDR2 is YFSETQ. The CDR3 consists of 16 residues. This CDR3 reads CASRQDRVPPQETQYF. Here the CDR3 DNA reads TGCGCCAGCAGACAAGACAGGGTACCTCCCCAAGAGACCCAGTACTTC.

The J gene is TRBJ1-2, the V gene TRBV19; 11 bases map to TRBD1. Trimming at V came to 4 bases and at J to 8 bases, leaving 6 bases not matched to a gene. There are 14 residues in the CDR3. CDR1 and CDR2 from the germline V gene are LNHDA and SQIVND (reference sequence). In nucleotides, the CDR3 is TGTGCCAGTAGTACCGGACAGGGGGCGCGCGGCTACACCTTC. It encodes CASSTGQGARGYTF.

The chain recombines TRBV6-5 with TRBJ1-4; D is perhaps TRBD1 (6 bases). The CDR3 is 16 amino acids. V was pared by 4 bases and J by 4 bases, with 16 bases between. Germline loops: CDR1 MNHEY, CDR2 SVGAGI. The CDR3 spells CASSSQPGTLNEKLFF. The CDR3 DNA reads as TGTGCCAGCAGTTCACAACCCGGGACACTTAATGAAAAACTGTTTTTT.

The chain employs TRBV28 and TRBJ2-1; no clear D. CDR1 MDHEN and CDR2 SYDVKM come from the germline V gene. Trimming removed 3 bases from V and 4 bases from J, with 4 bases in between. CDR3 size: 12 residues. CDR3 coding DNA: TGTGCCAGCAGTTTCGGGTACAATGAGCAGTTCTTC. As protein: CASSFGYNEQFF.

This chain joins TRBV6-6 and TRBJ2-3; TRBD2 agrees at 7 bases. After removal of 0 bases from V and 3 bases from J, the junction contained 6 bases not matched to a gene. The germline V gene encodes CDR1 MNHNY and CDR2 SVGAGI (reference sequence). This CDR3 has 16 amino acids. For the CDR3, the DNA is TGTGCCAGCAGTTACTCGGTCCGGGGGGTGACAGATACGCAGTATTTT. It yields the protein CASSYSVRGVTDTQYF.

This sequence joins TRBV29-1 and TRBJ1-1; no clear D. There are 11 residues in the CDR3. The germline V gene encodes CDR1 SQVTM and CDR2 ANQGSEA. The DNA for the CDR3 is TGCAGTTCGAATAGGAGAACTGAAGCTTTCTTT. Residues: CSSNRRTEAFF. The variable domain in full, completed from reference TRBV29-1 and TRBJ1-1, reads SAVISQKPSRDICQRGTSLTIQCQVDSQVTMMFWYRQQPGQSLTLIATANQGSEATYESGFVIDKFPISRPNLTFSTLTVSNMSPEDSSIYLCSSNRRTEAFFGQGTRLTVV.

This clone was seen only a few times. V is TRBV4-2 and J is TRBJ1-1, with D unresolved. The CDR3 has 13 amino acids. V dropped 0 bases and J dropped 1 base, with 3 bases sitting between them. Germline assignment: CDR1 LGHNA and CDR2 YNFKEQ. The CDR3 spells CASSQDRNTEAFF. Written as DNA, the CDR3 is TGTGCCAGCAGCCAAGATAGGAACACTGAAGCTTTCTTT.

The chain carries TRBV6-1 and TRBJ2-3, with D perhaps matching TRBD1 (5 bases). Trimming shortened V by 3 bases and J by 2 bases, and 15 bases separated the two germline ends. This CDR3 contains 16 residues. Germline CDR1 is MNHNS and CDR2 is SASEGT. The CDR3 coding sequence is TGTGCCAGCAGTGACCGCCAGGGCTTCTCCACAGATACGCAGTATTTT. As protein: CASSDRQGFSTDTQYF.

J is TRBJ2-7 and V is TRBV9; TRBD2 matches at 8 bases. The CDR3 length is 16 residues. The ends lost 0 bases at V and 3 bases at J; junction bases unmatched: 8. Germline CDR1 is SGDLS and CDR2 is YYNGEE. Here the CDR3 reads CASSVDLAGGLYEQYF. CDR3 sequence (DNA): TGTGCCAGCAGCGTAGACTTGGCGGGAGGCCTCTACGAGCAGTACTTC.

The rearrangement joins TRBV7-9 to TRBJ2-1; D gene uncertain. The CDR3 length is 15 residues. Germline V lookup: CDR1 SEHNR, CDR2 FQNEAQ (reference sequence). Between the trimmed V and J ends, which lost 2 bases and 6 bases, there was a span of 14 bases. CDR3: CASSLRQAPFNEQFF. The CDR3 nucleotides are TGTGCCAGCAGCTTACGGCAGGCCCCCTTCAATGAGCAGTTCTTC.

The chain recombines TRBV6-5 with TRBJ1-5; D is ambiguous. The germline CDR1 and CDR2 sequences are MNHEY and SVGAGI. V lost 9 bases to trimming and J lost 0 bases, with 12 bases between them. CDR3 length equals 14 residues. CDR3 DNA sequence: TGTGCCAGTGCTACCCTCTATAGCAATCAGCCCCAGCATTTT. It codes for CASATLYSNQPQHF.

V and J are TRBV29-1 and TRBJ1-1; D remains ambiguous. Trimming left V 6 bases short and J 2 bases short, with 13 bases between. CDR3 length equals 13 residues. Germline V lookup: CDR1 SQVTM, CDR2 ANQGSEA. DNA for the CDR3: TGCAGCGTCCAACTCACTGCCAACACTGAAGCTTTCTTT. Translation: CSVQLTANTEAFF.

This chain joins TRBV27 and TRBJ2-1; perhaps TRBD2 as D (5 bases). Trimming pared 4 bases from V and 8 bases from J, leaving 15 bases between. The CDR3 sequence is 14 residues long. CDR1 is MNHEY and CDR2 is SMNVEV in the germline V gene (reference sequence). The CDR3 coding sequence is TGTGCCAGCAGTTCTCGCGGGCTCTCGGATGAGCAGTTCTTC. Translation gives CASSSRGLSDEQFF.

V gene TRBV6-1 combines with J gene TRBJ2-5; tentatively, D is TRBD2 (5 bases). Germline V gene sequence: CDR1 MNHNS, CDR2 SASEGT. The V gene lost 6 bases and the J gene lost 11 bases, with 25 bases spanning the gap. The CDR3 totals 15 residues. CDR3 amino acids: CASRGLASGGEEQYF. Written as DNA, the CDR3 is TGTGCCAGCAGAGGGTTAGCCAGCGGTGGAGAGGAGCAGTACTTC.

In DNA, the CDR3 is TGTGCCAGCAGTTCTACTATGCAGCGGGGGGCCGCGGTCTTTGAGCAGTTCTTC. Translated, it gives CASSSTMQRGAAVFEQFF. The rearrangement uses TRBV28 and TRBJ2-1, with 9 bases aligning to TRBD2. Germline CDR1 MDHEN, CDR2 SYDVKM. The CDR3 runs to 18 residues. Trimming took 4 bases from V and 9 from J; bases not matched to a gene: 19. The whole variable domain, filled in from reference TRBV28 and TRBJ2-1, reads DVKVTQSSRYLVKRTGEKVFLECVQDMDHENMFWYRQDPGLGLRLIYFSYDVKMKEKGDIPEGYSVSREKKERFSLILESASTNQTSMYLCASSSTMQRGAAVFEQFFGPGTRLTVL.

The rearrangement links TRBV19 to TRBJ2-7; maybe TRBD1 (6 bases). The length of the CDR3 is 13 residues. The V gene lost 4 bases and the J gene lost 3 bases, with 10 bases spanning the gap. The V gene's germline CDR1 is LNHDA and CDR2 SQIVND (reference sequence). CDR3 sequence reads: CASSKRDNYEQYF. DNA for the CDR3: TGTGCCAGTAGTAAGAGGGACAACTACGAGCAGTACTTC.

The V and J genes are TRBV7-2 and TRBJ2-7; 9 nucleotides align to TRBD2. Germline CDR1 and CDR2: SGHTA and FQGNSA. The CDR3 has 14 residues. J was trimmed by 5 bases and V by 5 bases; bases with no gene match: 7. This CDR3 is CASSPGTSPHEQYF. CDR3 coding DNA: TGTGCCAGCAGCCCGGGGACTAGCCCCCACGAGCAGTACTTC. Variable domain in full (rest from reference TRBV7-2 and TRBJ2-7): GAGVSQSPSNKVTEKGKDVELRCDPISGHTALYWYRQSLGQGLEFLIYFQGNSAPDKSGLPSDRFSAERTGGSVSTLTIQRTQQEDSAVYLCASSPGTSPHEQYFGPGTRLTVT.

This clone was found once. V usage is TRBV5-1 and J usage is TRBJ2-2; tentatively, D is TRBD1 (7 bases). There are 16 residues in the CDR3. Deletions cut 2 bases from V and 6 bases from J, with 17 bases between. Germline CDR1 SGHRS, CDR2 YFSETQ. CDR3 bases: TGCGCCAGCAGCTTAAGGGCAGGGGGGAATTCCGGGGAGCTGTTTTTT. It codes for CASSLRAGGNSGELFF.

Here the CDR3 reads CASSFLSPDSGYTF. The CDR3 coding sequence is TGTGCCAGCAGTTTCTTAAGTCCGGACTCTGGCTACACCTTC. This sequence joins TRBV28 and TRBJ1-2, with D uncertain. The CDR3 loop spans 14 amino acids. Trimming pared 3 bases from V and 7 bases from J, leaving 15 bases between. CDR1 and CDR2 from the germline V gene are MDHEN and SYDVKM.

The gene calls are TRBV4-1 and TRBJ2-3; 14 positions match TRBD2. The length of the CDR3 is 18 residues. The V gene end was trimmed by 0 bases and the J gene end by 8 bases; junction bases not matched to a gene: 10. CDR1 and CDR2 from the germline V gene are MGHRA and YSYEKL. As DNA, the CDR3 is TGCGCCAGCAGCCAAGAAAGGCCGACTAGCGGGAGGGCCGGTACGCAGTATTTT. Residues: CASSQERPTSGRAGTQYF.

This rearrangement joins TRBV4-1 to TRBJ2-7; perhaps TRBD2 as D (6 bases). CDR3 length: 15 residues. V was trimmed by 0 bases and J by 3 bases, leaving 12 bases between them. CDR1 MGHRA and CDR2 YSYEKL come from the germline V gene. CDR3 loop: CASSQEPQGGYEQYF. The CDR3 DNA sequence: TGCGCCAGCAGCCAAGAACCGCAGGGAGGCTACGAGCAGTACTTC.

This chain connects TRBV14 to TRBJ2-5, with D perhaps TRBD1 (5 bases). Between the trimmed V and J ends, which lost 0 bases and 3 bases, there was a span of 8 bases. Germline CDR1 reads SGHDN; CDR2 reads FVKESK. The CDR3 is made up of 14 amino acids. DNA for the CDR3: TGTGCCAGCAGCCAAGATCCCAGGGAAGAGACCCAGTACTTC. This sequence encodes CASSQDPREETQYF.